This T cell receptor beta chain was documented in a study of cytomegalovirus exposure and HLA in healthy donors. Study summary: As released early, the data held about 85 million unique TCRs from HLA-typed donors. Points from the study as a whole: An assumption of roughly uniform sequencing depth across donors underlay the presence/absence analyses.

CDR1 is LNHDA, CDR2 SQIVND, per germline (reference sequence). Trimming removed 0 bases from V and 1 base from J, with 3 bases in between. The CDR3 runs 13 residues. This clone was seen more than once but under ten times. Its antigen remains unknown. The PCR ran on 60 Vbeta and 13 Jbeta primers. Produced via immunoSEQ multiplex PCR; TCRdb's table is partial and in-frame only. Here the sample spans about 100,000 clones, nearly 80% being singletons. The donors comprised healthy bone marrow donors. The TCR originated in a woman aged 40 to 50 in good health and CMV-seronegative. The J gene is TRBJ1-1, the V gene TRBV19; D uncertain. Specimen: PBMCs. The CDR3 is CASSIEANTEAFF. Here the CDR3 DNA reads TGTGCCAGTAGTATAGAAGCGAACACTGAAGCTTTCTTT.